The TCR beta chain under discussion was sequenced for a study of T cell responses to AZD1222 COVID-19 vaccine. Regarding the study as a whole: Only a handful of individuals given AZD1222 were seropositive at baseline. Clonal diversity may have been underestimated in mostly white British donors. Once two AZD1222 doses were given, Spike-specific TCR breadth and depth went up.

The CDR3 sequence is 16 residues long. V lost 0 bases to trimming and J lost 1 base; unmatched junction nucleotides: 5. CDR1 and CDR2 (germline): MNHEY, SMNVEV (reference sequence). Profiling relied on immunoSEQ multiplex PCR, and the TCRdb table lists in-frame clones only, not all of them. The sample consists of some 200,000 clones, under 95% of them appearing once. Notes on this clone: Its target is not known.

This material consisted of peripheral blood, taken on day 0 of AZD1222 vaccination. This receptor was identified in an adult in good health. This chain uses TRBV27 with TRBJ2-7; the match to TRBD1 covers 8 bases. The CDR3 DNA follows: TGTGCCAGCAGTTTATCGCCGGGACAGGCATCCTACGAGCAGTACTTC. Its translation: CASSLSPGQASYEQYF.